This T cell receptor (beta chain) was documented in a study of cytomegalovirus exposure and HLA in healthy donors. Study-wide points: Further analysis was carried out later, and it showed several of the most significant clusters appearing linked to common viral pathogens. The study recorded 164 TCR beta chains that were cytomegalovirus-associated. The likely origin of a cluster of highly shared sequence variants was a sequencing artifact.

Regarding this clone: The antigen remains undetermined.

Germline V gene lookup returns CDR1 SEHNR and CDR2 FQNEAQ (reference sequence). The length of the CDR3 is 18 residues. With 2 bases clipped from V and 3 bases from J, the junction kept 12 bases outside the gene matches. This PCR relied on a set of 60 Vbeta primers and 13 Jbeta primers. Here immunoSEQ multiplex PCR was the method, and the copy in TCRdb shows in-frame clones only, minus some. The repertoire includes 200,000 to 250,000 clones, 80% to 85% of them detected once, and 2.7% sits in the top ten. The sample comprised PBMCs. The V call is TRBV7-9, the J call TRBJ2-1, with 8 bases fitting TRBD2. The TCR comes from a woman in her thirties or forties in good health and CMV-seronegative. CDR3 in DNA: TGTGCCAGCAGCTTACTTTTAACGGGAGGGGTCCTCTACAATGAGCAGTTCTTC. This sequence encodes CASSLLLTGGVLYNEQFF.